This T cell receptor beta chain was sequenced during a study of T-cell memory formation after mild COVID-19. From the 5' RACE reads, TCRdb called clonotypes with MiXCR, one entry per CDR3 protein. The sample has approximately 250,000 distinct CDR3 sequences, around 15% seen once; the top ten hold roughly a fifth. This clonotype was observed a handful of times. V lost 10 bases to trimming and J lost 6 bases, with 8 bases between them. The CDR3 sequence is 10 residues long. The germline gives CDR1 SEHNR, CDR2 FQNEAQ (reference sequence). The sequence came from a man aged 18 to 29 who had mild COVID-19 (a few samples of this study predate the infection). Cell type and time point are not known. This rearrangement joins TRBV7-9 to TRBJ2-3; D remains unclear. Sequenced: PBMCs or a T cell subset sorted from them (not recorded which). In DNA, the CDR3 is TGTGCCACGACCCCCGATACGCAGTATTTT. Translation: CATTPDTQYF.